What follows are 17 T cell receptor beta chains derived from one specimen sequenced in a study of control samples from healthy donors and cancer patients. Using immunoSEQ multiplex PCR, the repertoire was profiled, and TCRdb retains in-frame clones only, with some absent. The table includes 100,000 or so clones, 83% detected once. The sample taken for sequencing was blood. The receptors shown here come from a woman between 45 and 60 years old in good health.

This clone occurred once. An end of the junction differs from the germline gene, which may be a read error. The sample holds other DNA sequences that translate to the same CDR3. V and J are TRBV4-1 and TRBJ2-5; maybe TRBD1 (5 bases). This CDR3 has 15 amino acids. Germline CDR1 is MGHRA and CDR2 is YSYEKL. The CDR3 DNA reads TGCGCCAGCAGCCAAGATTGGACAACACAAGAAACCCAGTACTTC. Its protein is CASSQDWTTQETQYF.

This clone was found once. The J gene is TRBJ1-5, the V gene TRBV19, with D maybe TRBD1 (6 bases). Trimming removed 10 bases from V and 5 bases from J, with 15 bases in between. Germline V gene sequence: CDR1 LNHDA, CDR2 SQIVND (reference sequence). The CDR3 runs to 13 residues. The CDR3: CATLQDRDQPQHF. In DNA, the CDR3 is TGTGCCACCCTCCAGGACAGAGATCAGCCCCAGCATTTT.

Only one count was recorded for this clone. The genes are TRBV29-1 and TRBJ2-7; 11 positions agree with TRBD1. The junction had 11 bases not matched to a gene; V was cut back by 7 bases and J by 6 bases. Germline V gene lookup returns CDR1 SQVTM and CDR2 ANQGSEA. The CDR3 contains 14 residues. CDR3 in amino acids: CSGKDIGTGGEQYF. The CDR3 coding sequence is TGCAGCGGTAAAGACATCGGGACAGGGGGCGAGCAGTACTTC.

The rearrangement links TRBV7-9 to TRBJ1-2; TRBD1 aligns across 8 bases. CDR1 and CDR2 from the germline V gene are SEHNR and FQNEAQ (reference sequence). V was clipped by 1 base and J by 13 bases; unmatched bases: 5. The CDR3 runs 12 residues. The CDR3 DNA is TGTGCCAGCAGCTTAGACAGGGGGAAAGGCACCTTC. Encoded protein: CASSLDRGKGTF.

Concerning this clone itself: Mismatch with germline at one junction end may stem from a read error. The CDR3 reads CATSREGGPPQPF. The CDR3 DNA reads TGTGCCACCAGCAGAGAGGGGGGGCCGCCCCAGCCTTTT. V and J are TRBV15 and TRBJ1-5, with TRBD1 as a possible D gene (6 bases). Germline V gives CDR1 LNHNV, CDR2 YYDKDF (reference sequence). The CDR3 runs 13 residues.

The chain employs TRBV6-4 and TRBJ1-5; D unresolved. The V end lost 4 bases, the J end lost 3 bases, and 16 bases lay between the germline ends. The germline CDR1 and CDR2 sequences are MRHNA and SNTAGT. This CDR3 comprises 16 residues. CDR3: CASSVPFLGPNQPQHF. The CDR3 DNA reads TGTGCCAGCAGTGTCCCCTTTTTGGGTCCCAATCAGCCCCAGCATTTT.

This sequence joins TRBV7-9 and TRBJ1-1; D is uncertain. The CDR3 length is 16 residues. Per the germline V gene, CDR1 is SEHNR and CDR2 is FQNEAQ (reference sequence). Trimming left V 2 bases short and J 0 bases short, with 13 bases between. CDR3 nucleotide sequence: TGTGCCAGCAGCTTATTCCCCGGCACACTGAACACTGAAGCTTTCTTT. Translating gives CASSLFPGTLNTEAFF.

The chain uses TRBV18 and TRBJ1-1, with 10 bases identical to TRBD1. The CDR3 extends over 11 amino acids. Trimming took 4 bases from V and 11 from J; bases not matched to a gene: 1. Germline lookup yields CDR1 KGHSH and CDR2 LQKENI. The DNA for the CDR3 is TGTGCCAGCTCACTGGGACAGGGGGCTTTCTTT. Protein product: CASSLGQGAFF.

The gene calls are TRBV6-5 and TRBJ1-1, with a tentative D call TRBD1 (5 bases). CDR1 is MNHEY and CDR2 is SVGAGI in the germline V gene. The CDR3 covers 14 residues. The V and J ends lost 5 bases and 3 bases respectively, with 13 bases between them. Here the CDR3 DNA reads TGTGCCAGCAGTCGCCGAGGGGCGGACACTGAAGCTTTCTTT. It yields the protein CASSRRGADTEAFF.

The gene calls are TRBV18 and TRBJ1-1; D remains ambiguous. Trimming shortened V by 3 bases and J by 1 base, and 15 bases separated the two germline ends. CDR3 length equals 16 residues. The germline CDR1 and CDR2 sequences are KGHSH and LQKENI. CDR3 sequence reads: CASSPRQPGGNTEAFF. CDR3 DNA sequence: TGTGCCAGCTCACCCCGACAACCCGGAGGGAACACTGAAGCTTTCTTT.

V gene TRBV6-4 combines with J gene TRBJ1-4; D remains unclear. Germline V gene lookup returns CDR1 MRHNA and CDR2 SNTAGT. Trimming took 2 bases from V and 7 from J, leaving 8 bases between them. The CDR3 has 13 residues. The DNA for the CDR3 is TGTGCCAGCAGTGACAGGGTGGCTGAAAAACTGTTTTTT. Translating gives CASSDRVAEKLFF.

The CDR3 coding sequence is TGTGCCAGCAGCTCGAGGGACTTCACAGATACGCAGTATTTT. The encoded protein is CASSSRDFTDTQYF. The V gene is TRBV11-1, the J gene TRBJ2-3; D is possibly TRBD2 (6 bases). This CDR3 has 14 residues. Germline V gives CDR1 SGHAT, CDR2 FQDESV (reference sequence). Trimming removed 4 bases at V and 2 bases at J, with 10 bases between.

This chain joins TRBV15 and TRBJ1-5; D is possibly TRBD1 (6 bases). Trimming removed 2 bases at V and 6 bases at J, with 14 bases between. The length of the CDR3 is 15 residues. Germline loops: CDR1 LNHNV, CDR2 YYDKDF (reference sequence). CDR3: CATSRHDRIGQPQHF. The CDR3 nucleotides are TGTGCCACCAGCAGACACGACAGGATCGGTCAGCCCCAGCATTTT.

This clone occurred once. This rearrangement joins TRBV7-9 to TRBJ2-7; 12 nucleotides line up with TRBD2. The CDR3 covers 15 residues. Germline loops: CDR1 SEHNR, CDR2 FQNEAQ (reference sequence). After removal of 5 bases from V and 4 bases from J, the junction contained 6 bases not matched to a gene. The CDR3 protein is CASSLRLAGVYEQYF. The CDR3 bases are TGTGCCAGCAGCCTCCGACTAGCGGGGGTATACGAGCAGTACTTC.

This clone turned up a few times. This chain links TRBV5-1 with TRBJ2-3; D not resolved. V gave up 0 bases and J gave up 4 bases, with 6 bases separating them. The CDR3 contains 13 residues. Germline V gives CDR1 SGHRS, CDR2 YFSETQ. CDR3 coding DNA: TGCGCCAGCAGCTTGGGGTCGGCAGATACGCAGTATTTT. It yields the protein CASSLGSADTQYF.

The chain employs TRBV28 and TRBJ1-3; no definite D call. The CDR3 is 14 amino acids. V lost 5 bases and J lost 0, with 8 bases in between. Germline V lookup: CDR1 MDHEN, CDR2 SYDVKM. CDR3 region: CASSPNRSGNTIYF. CDR3 in DNA: TGTGCCAGCAGTCCGAACCGCTCTGGAAACACCATATATTTT. Complete variable domain (other parts from reference TRBV28 and TRBJ1-3): DVKVTQSSRYLVKRTGEKVFLECVQDMDHENMFWYRQDPGLGLRLIYFSYDVKMKEKGDIPEGYSVSREKKERFSLILESASTNQTSMYLCASSPNRSGNTIYFGEGSWLTVV.

Here the CDR3 reads CASRAPGRNGYTF. The CDR3 DNA is TGTGCCAGCAGAGCTCCGGGACGGAATGGCTACACCTTC. The chain employs TRBV9 and TRBJ1-2, with D possibly being TRBD1 (5 bases). CDR3 length equals 13 residues. V dropped 5 bases and J dropped 6 bases, with 14 bases sitting between them. CDR1 SGDLS and CDR2 YYNGEE come from the germline V gene.